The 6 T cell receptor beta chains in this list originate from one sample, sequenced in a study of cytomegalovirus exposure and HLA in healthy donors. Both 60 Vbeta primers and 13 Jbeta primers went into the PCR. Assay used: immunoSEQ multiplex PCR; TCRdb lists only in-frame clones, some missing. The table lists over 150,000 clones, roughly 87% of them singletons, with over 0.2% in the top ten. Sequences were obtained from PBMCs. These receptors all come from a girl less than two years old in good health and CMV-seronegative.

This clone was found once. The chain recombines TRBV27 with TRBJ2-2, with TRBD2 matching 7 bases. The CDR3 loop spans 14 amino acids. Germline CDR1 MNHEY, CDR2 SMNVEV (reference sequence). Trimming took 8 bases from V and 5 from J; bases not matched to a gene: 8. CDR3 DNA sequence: TGTGCCAGCTCGGGACTACTTTCTACCGGGGAGCTGTTTTTT. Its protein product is CASSGLLSTGELFF.

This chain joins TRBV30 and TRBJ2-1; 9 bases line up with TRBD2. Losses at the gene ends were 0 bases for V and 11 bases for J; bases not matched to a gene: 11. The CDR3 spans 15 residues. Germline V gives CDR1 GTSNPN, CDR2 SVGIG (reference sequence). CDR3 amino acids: CAWSVNGGGGIKQFF. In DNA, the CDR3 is TGTGCCTGGAGTGTAAATGGCGGGGGGGGGATTAAGCAGTTCTTC.

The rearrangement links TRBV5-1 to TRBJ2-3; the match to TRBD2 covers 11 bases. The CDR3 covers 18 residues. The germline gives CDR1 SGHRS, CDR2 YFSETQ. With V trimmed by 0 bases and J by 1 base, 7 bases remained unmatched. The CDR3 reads CASSLGLAGGLGTDTQYF. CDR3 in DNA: TGCGCCAGCAGCTTGGGCCTAGCGGGGGGACTGGGCACAGATACGCAGTATTTT.

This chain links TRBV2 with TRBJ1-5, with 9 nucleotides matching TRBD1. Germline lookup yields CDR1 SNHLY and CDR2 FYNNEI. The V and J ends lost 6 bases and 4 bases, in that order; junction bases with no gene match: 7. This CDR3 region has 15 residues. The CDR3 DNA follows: TGTGCCAGCAGGAAAGGGACAGGGCAAAATCAGCCCCAGCATTTT. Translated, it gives CASRKGTGQNQPQHF.

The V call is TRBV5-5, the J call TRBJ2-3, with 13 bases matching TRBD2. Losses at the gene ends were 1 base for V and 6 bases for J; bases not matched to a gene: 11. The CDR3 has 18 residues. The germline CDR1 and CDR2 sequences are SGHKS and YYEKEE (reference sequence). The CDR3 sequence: CASSLFFRTSGSGDTQYF. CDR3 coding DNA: TGTGCCAGCAGCTTGTTTTTCAGGACTAGCGGGAGTGGGGATACGCAGTATTTT.

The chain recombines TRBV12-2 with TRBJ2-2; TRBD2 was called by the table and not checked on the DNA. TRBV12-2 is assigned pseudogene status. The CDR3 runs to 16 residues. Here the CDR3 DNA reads TGTGCAAGTCGCTTTGGCACTAGCGGGAGCGGCGGGGAGCTGTTTTTT. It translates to CASRFGTSGSGGELFF.